The next 9 T cell receptor beta chains were all read from a single sample in a study of blood T cell repertoires in COVID-19. Generated by immunoSEQ multiplex PCR, the TCRdb table keeps only in-frame clones and is missing some. The table has about 27,000 clones, approximately 82% seen once; the top ten hold more than 60%. Sample: peripheral blood. Every receptor here comes from a man aged 65-85 years with acute or convalescent COVID-19.

The chain couples TRBV19 to TRBJ1-1; D is perhaps TRBD1 (5 bases). Per germline, CDR1 LNHDA and CDR2 SQIVND (reference sequence). Trimming left V 3 bases short and J 7 bases short, with 12 bases between. The CDR3 covers 13 residues. CDR3 in amino acids: CASSIGFGGEAFF. CDR3 bases: TGTGCCAGTAGTATTGGGTTCGGGGGTGAAGCTTTCTTT.

The chain recombines TRBV23-1 with TRBJ2-1, with D hard to call. TRBV23-1 is placed among ORFs of uncertain function. The CDR3 contains 12 residues. V was shortened by 9 bases and J by 4 bases, with 10 bases between the two germline ends. CDR3 nucleotide sequence: TGCGCCAGAAATCGTCCTTACAATGAGCAGTTCTTC. It codes for CARNRPYNEQFF.

The J gene is TRBJ2-3, the V gene TRBV5-1; the match to TRBD2 covers 16 bases. Trimming cost V 3 bases and J 0 bases; bases outside gene matches: 4. Germline V CDR1 and CDR2: SGHRS, YFSETQ. This CDR3 is 18 amino acids long. CDR3 protein: CASSSGLAGGPSTDTQYF. CDR3 sequence (DNA): TGCGCCAGCAGCTCGGGACTAGCGGGGGGGCCTAGCACAGATACGCAGTATTTT.

The chain has TRBV15 and TRBJ1-1; D gene unclear. Trimming took 0 bases from V and 5 from J, leaving 19 bases between them. Germline V gene lookup returns CDR1 LNHNV and CDR2 YYDKDF (reference sequence). This CDR3 is built from 17 residues. CDR3 sequence reads: CATSRDKRRSRVTEAFF. CDR3 nucleotide sequence: TGTGCCACCAGCAGAGATAAAAGACGGAGCCGCGTAACTGAAGCTTTCTTT.

This chain connects TRBV24-1 to TRBJ1-2; TRBD1 aligns across 8 bases. This CDR3 has 14 residues. The junction had 3 bases not matched to a gene; V was cut back by 4 bases and J by 3 bases. Looked up from germline, CDR1 is KGHDR and CDR2 is SFDVKD. The CDR3 sequence is CATSDRGLYYGYTF. The CDR3 DNA follows: TGTGCCACCAGTGACAGGGGGCTATACTATGGCTACACCTTC.

The J gene is TRBJ1-2, the V gene TRBV10-3; tentative D call: TRBD1 (5 bases). The CDR3 runs 13 residues. Germline CDR1 ENHRY, CDR2 SYGVKD. V lost 6 bases to trimming and J lost 3 bases, with 11 bases between them. CDR3 sequence (DNA): TGTGCCATCAGAACCCAGGGCGACTATGGCTACACCTTC. Translating gives CAIRTQGDYGYTF.

V gene TRBV14 combines with J gene TRBJ2-7, with D unclear. Trimming removed 3 bases from V and 3 bases from J, with 18 bases in between. This CDR3 comprises 16 residues. Looked up from germline, CDR1 is SGHDN and CDR2 is FVKESK. Here the CDR3 reads CASSQLSAGAGYEQYF. DNA for the CDR3: TGTGCCAGCAGCCAGTTATCAGCCGGAGCCGGCTACGAGCAGTACTTC.

J is TRBJ1-5 and V is TRBV6-2 or TRBV6-3, with 9 bases identical to TRBD1. Trimming cost V 5 bases and J 2 bases; bases outside gene matches: 22. The CDR3 spans 21 residues. CDR1 is MNHEY, CDR2 SVGEGT, per germline. The CDR3 DNA follows: TGTGCCAGCAGTCCGAAGTGGGACACAGGGGGCATATATTACGGCAATCAGCCCCAGCATTTT. Translating gives CASSPKWDTGGIYYGNQPQHF.

The CDR3 spells CAWSVRLAGDPNEQFF. The CDR3 DNA reads TGTGCCTGGAGTGTACGTCTAGCGGGGGACCCCAATGAGCAGTTCTTC. The rearrangement links TRBV30 to TRBJ2-1; TRBD2 matches 10 bases. Trimming at V came to 0 bases and at J to 6 bases, leaving 8 bases not matched to a gene. The CDR3 sequence is 16 residues long. In germline, CDR1 is GTSNPN, CDR2 SVGIG (reference sequence).